This TCR beta chain was captured by sequencing in a study of T cells in localized non-small cell lung cancer. Study-level points and caveats: Higher blood T cell density went with longer overall survival.

Assay used: immunoSEQ multiplex PCR; TCRdb lists only in-frame clones, some missing. Among a few thousand clones listed, around 25% were seen once. V was clipped by 6 bases and J by 5 bases, with 14 bases between them. Germline CDR1 and CDR2: MNHGY and SAAAGT. The CDR3 totals 13 residues. This clone came up a few times. Its antigen is unknown. The V and J genes are TRBV6-8 and TRBJ2-7; D might be TRBD1 or TRBD2, each matching 6 bases. The TCR sequence derives from a male donor older than 55 with stage II lung adenocarcinoma. The specimen comprised lung tumor tissue, sampled before any cancer treatment. As DNA, the CDR3 is TGTGCCAGCAGCGGGGGACACTTAAACGAGCAGTACTTC. Translated: CASSGGHLNEQYF.